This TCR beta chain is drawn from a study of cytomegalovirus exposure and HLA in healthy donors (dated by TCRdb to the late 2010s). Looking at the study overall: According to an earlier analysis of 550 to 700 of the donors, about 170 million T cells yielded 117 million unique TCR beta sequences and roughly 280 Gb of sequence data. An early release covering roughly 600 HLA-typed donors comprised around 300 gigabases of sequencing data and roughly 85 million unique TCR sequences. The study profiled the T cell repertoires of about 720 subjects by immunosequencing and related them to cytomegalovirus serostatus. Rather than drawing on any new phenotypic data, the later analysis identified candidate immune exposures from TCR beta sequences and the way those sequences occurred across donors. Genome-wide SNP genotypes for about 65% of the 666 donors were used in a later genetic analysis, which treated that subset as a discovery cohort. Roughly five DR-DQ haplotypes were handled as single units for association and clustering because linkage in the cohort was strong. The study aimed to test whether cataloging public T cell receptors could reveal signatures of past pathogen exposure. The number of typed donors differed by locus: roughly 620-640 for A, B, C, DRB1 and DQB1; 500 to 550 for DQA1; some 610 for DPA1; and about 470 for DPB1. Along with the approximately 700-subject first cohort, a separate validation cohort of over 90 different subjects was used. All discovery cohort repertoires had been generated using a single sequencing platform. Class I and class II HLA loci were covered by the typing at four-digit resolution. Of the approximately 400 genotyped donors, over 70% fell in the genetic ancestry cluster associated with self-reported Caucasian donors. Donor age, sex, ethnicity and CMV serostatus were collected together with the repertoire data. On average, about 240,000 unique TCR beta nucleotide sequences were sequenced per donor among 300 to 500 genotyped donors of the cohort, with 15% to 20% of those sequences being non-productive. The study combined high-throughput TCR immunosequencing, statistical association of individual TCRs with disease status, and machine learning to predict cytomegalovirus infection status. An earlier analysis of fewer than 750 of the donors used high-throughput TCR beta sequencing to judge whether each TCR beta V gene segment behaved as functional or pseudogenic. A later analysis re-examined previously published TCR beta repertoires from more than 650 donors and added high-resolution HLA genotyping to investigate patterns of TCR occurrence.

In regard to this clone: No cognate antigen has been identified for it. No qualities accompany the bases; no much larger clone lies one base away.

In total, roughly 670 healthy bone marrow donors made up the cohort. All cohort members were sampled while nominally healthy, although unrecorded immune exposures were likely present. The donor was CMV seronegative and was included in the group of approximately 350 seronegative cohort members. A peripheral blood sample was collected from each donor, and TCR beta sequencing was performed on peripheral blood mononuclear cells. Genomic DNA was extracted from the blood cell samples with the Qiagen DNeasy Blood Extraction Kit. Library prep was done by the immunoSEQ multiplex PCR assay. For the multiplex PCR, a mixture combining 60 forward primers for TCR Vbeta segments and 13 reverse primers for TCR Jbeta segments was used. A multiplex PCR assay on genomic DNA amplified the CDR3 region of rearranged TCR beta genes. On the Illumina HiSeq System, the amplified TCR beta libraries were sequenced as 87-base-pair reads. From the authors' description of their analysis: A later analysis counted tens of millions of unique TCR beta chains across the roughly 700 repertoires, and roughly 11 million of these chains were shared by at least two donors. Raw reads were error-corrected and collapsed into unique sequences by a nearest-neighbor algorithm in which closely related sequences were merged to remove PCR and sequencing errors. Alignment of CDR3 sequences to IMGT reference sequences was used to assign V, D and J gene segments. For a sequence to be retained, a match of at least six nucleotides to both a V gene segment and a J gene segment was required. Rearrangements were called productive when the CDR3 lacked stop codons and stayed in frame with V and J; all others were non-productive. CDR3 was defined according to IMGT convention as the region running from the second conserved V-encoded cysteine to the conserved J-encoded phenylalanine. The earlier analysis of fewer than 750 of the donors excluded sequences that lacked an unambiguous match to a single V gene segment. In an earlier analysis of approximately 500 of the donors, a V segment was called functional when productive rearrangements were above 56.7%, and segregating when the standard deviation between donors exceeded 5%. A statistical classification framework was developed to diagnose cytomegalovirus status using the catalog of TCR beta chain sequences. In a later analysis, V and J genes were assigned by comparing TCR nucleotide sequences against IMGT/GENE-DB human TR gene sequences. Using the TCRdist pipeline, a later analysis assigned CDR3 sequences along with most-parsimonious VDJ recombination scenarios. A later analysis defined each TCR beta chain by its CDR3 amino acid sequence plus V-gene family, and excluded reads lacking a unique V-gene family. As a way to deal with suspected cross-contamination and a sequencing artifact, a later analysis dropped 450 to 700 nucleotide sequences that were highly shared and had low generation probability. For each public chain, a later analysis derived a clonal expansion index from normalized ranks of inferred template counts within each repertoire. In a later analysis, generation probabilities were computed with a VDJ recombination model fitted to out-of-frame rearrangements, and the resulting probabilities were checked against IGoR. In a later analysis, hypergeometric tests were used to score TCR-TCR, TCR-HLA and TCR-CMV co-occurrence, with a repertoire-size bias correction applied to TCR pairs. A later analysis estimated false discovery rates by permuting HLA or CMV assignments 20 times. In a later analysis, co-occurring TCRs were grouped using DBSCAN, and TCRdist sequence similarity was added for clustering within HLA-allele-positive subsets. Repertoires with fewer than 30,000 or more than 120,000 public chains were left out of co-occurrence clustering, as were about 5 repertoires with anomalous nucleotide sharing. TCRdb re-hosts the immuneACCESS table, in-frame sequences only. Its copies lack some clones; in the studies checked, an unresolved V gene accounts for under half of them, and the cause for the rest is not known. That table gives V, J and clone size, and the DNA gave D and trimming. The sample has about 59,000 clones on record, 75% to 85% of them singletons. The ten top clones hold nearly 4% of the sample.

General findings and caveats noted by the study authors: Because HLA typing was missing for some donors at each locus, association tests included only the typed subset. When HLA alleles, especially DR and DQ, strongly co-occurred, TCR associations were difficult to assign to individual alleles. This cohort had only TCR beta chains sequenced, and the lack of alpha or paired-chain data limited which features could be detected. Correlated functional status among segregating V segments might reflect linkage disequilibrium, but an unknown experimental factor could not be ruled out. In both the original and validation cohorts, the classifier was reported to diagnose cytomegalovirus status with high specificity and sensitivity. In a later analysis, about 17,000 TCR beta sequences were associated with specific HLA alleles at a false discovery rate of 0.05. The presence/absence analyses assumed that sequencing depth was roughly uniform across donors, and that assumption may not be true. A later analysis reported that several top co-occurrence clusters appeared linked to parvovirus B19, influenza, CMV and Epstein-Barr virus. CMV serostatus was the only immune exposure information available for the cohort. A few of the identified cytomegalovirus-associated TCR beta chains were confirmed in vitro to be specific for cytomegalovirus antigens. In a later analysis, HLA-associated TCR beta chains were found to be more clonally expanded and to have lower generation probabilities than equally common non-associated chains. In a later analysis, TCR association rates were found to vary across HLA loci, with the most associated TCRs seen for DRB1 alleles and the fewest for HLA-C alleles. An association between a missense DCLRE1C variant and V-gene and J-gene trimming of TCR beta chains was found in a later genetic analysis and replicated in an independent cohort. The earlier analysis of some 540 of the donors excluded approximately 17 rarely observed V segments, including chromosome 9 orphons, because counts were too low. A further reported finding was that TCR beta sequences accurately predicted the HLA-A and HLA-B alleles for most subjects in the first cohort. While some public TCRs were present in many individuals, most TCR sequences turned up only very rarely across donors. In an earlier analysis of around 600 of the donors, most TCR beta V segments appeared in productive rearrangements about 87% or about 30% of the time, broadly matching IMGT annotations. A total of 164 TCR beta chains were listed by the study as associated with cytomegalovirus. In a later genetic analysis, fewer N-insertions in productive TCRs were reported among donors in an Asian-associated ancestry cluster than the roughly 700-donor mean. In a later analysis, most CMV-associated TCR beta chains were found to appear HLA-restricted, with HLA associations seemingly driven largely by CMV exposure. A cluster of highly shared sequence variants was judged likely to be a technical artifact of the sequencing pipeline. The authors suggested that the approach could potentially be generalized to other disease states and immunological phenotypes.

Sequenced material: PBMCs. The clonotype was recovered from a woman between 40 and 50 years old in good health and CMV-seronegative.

CDR3 reads: CAISPTELSYNEQFF. In nucleotides, the sequence is TGTGCCATCAGTCCGACAGAACTCTCCTACAATGAGCAGTTCTTC. This chain is built from TRBV10-3 and TRBJ2-1, and perhaps TRBD1 as D gene, on 5 matching bases. As encoded in the germline V gene, CDR1 is ENHRY while CDR2 is SYGVKD. V and J lose 5 bases and 0 bases, and a span of 11 bases separates them. The CDR3 covers 15 residues, taking in both the cysteine and the phenylalanine. The entry retains the CDR3 DNA only, 45 bases that are in frame from base 1.